A single sample gave rise to the 18 T cell receptor beta chains below, sequenced in a study of blood T cell repertoires in COVID-19. Here immunoSEQ multiplex PCR was the method, and the copy in TCRdb shows in-frame clones only, minus some. The sample has over 85,000 clones; around 86% are singletons. The sequenced material came from peripheral blood. The source of these receptors is a man aged 50 to 60 with active or convalescent COVID-19.

The chain is built from TRBV4-3 and TRBJ2-3; TRBD1 aligns across 8 bases. Germline values: CDR1 LGHNA, CDR2 YSLEER. CDR3 length: 16 residues. V was clipped by 0 bases and J by 7 bases; unmatched bases: 9. For the CDR3, the DNA is TGCGCCAGCAGCCAAGAAGCAGGGGGCGCGTCACATACGCAGTATTTT. It translates to CASSQEAGGASHTQYF.

The chain employs TRBV3-1 (or the pseudogene TRBV3-2) and TRBJ2-3; the D gene is possibly TRBD1 (5 bases). The germline V and J ends were trimmed by 4 bases and 6 bases, with 8 bases remaining between them. The CDR3 spans 12 residues. Germline V gene sequence: CDR1 LGHDT, CDR2 YNNKEL (reference sequence). The CDR3 DNA reads as TGTGCCAGCAGCCCCAGGGCGGATACGCAGTATTTT. Encoded protein: CASSPRADTQYF.

This clone was recorded once. The chain uses TRBV2 and TRBJ1-6, with 11 bases fitting TRBD1. The V and J ends lost 6 bases and 7 bases, in that order; junction bases with no gene match: 5. Germline V gives CDR1 SNHLY, CDR2 FYNNEI. This CDR3 is built from 15 residues. Here the CDR3 reads CASRPGTGGNSPLHF. The CDR3 nucleotides read TGTGCCAGCAGACCCGGGACAGGGGGGAATTCACCCCTCCACTTT.

In this sample, this clone turned up once. J is TRBJ2-1 and V is TRBV2; TRBD2 agrees at 11 bases. The CDR3 is 15 residues long. The germline gives CDR1 SNHLY, CDR2 FYNNEI. Unmatched junction bases numbered 7, after V lost 3 bases and J lost 9 bases. For the CDR3, the DNA is TGTGCCAGCAGTGATTCTCTAGCGGGGGGAAGTGAGCAGTTCTTC. This gives the protein CASSDSLAGGSEQFF.

CDR3 DNA sequence: TGTGCCACCAGTGACCCGGGGGGGGCCATAGAGACCCAGTACTTC. Its translation: CATSDPGGAIETQYF. V gene TRBV24-1 combines with J gene TRBJ2-5; 8 nucleotides agree with TRBD2. There are 15 residues in the CDR3. Germline CDR1 KGHDR, CDR2 SFDVKD. V shed 4 bases, J shed 4 bases, and the junction held 7 bases outside the gene matches.

The J gene is TRBJ1-4, the V gene TRBV7-9; TRBD1 is a possible D gene (6 bases). Deletions cut 2 bases from V and 8 bases from J, with 18 bases between. This CDR3 contains 16 residues. Per germline, CDR1 SEHNR and CDR2 FQNEAQ (reference sequence). CDR3 sequence (DNA): TGTGCCAGCAGCTTACCTGGGGGGGCTCAAATGGAAAAACTGTTTTTT. Its translation is CASSLPGGAQMEKLFF.

This clone has a single count. The chain links TRBV10-3 to TRBJ1-1; D is unclear. Germline V lookup: CDR1 ENHRY, CDR2 SYGVKD. The CDR3 is 14 amino acids. Trimming took off 6 bases at V and 4 bases at J, with 15 bases between the two ends. The DNA of the CDR3 is TGTGCCATCAGGACGGGAGCGACCGGCACTGAAGCTTTCTTT. It is translated as CAIRTGATGTEAFF.

The chain uses TRBV2 and TRBJ2-1; possible D gene TRBD2, 5 bases. Germline V gives CDR1 SNHLY, CDR2 FYNNEI. This CDR3 has 14 amino acids. Between the trimmed V and J ends, which lost 6 bases and 4 bases, there was a span of 13 bases. The CDR3 bases are TGTGCCAGCAGCGAGAGTAGCGAGTACAATGAGCAGTTCTTC. It yields the protein CASSESSEYNEQFF.

The CDR3 sequence: CASSFATGGGNQPQHF. CDR3 DNA: TGTGCCAGCAGTTTCGCGACAGGGGGCGGCAATCAGCCCCAGCATTTT. This chain connects TRBV28 to TRBJ1-5; TRBD1 matches at 10 bases. Germline V gene lookup returns CDR1 MDHEN and CDR2 SYDVKM. The junction had 4 bases not matched to a gene; V was cut back by 3 bases and J by 2 bases. The CDR3 length is 16 residues. Variable domain in full (rest from reference TRBV28 and TRBJ1-5): DVKVTQSSRYLVKRTGEKVFLECVQDMDHENMFWYRQDPGLGLRLIYFSYDVKMKEKGDIPEGYSVSREKKERFSLILESASTNQTSMYLCASSFATGGGNQPQHFGDGTRLSIL.

The J gene is TRBJ1-3, the V gene TRBV27; tentative D call: TRBD1 (6 bases). The germline V gene has CDR1 MNHEY and CDR2 SMNVEV (reference sequence). The V and J ends lost 5 bases and 4 bases respectively, with 24 bases between them. The CDR3 spans 18 residues. As DNA, the CDR3 is TGTGCCAGCAGTCCATTATCCACAGGGCGAGGTACGGGAAACACCATATATTTT. It encodes CASSPLSTGRGTGNTIYF.

J is TRBJ1-5 and V is TRBV7-2; 9 bases are shared with TRBD1. This CDR3 spans 14 amino acids. J was trimmed by 7 bases and V by 3 bases; bases with no gene match: 4. Germline V gene lookup returns CDR1 SGHTA and CDR2 FQGNSA. CDR3 in DNA: TGTGCCAGCAGCTTCCGGACAGGGGAGCAGCCCCAGCATTTT. This sequence encodes CASSFRTGEQPQHF.

The chain links TRBV5-4 to TRBJ1-2, with TRBD1 matching 7 bases. V shed 4 bases, J shed 1 base, and the junction held 7 bases outside the gene matches. This CDR3 has 15 amino acids. Germline CDR1 reads SGHNT; CDR2 reads YYREEE (reference sequence). CDR3 amino acids: CASSLQGLDNYGYTF. The CDR3 bases are TGTGCCAGCAGCCTACAGGGGTTGGATAACTATGGCTACACCTTC.

The rearrangement links TRBV28 to TRBJ1-5; D gene unclear. V was trimmed by 3 bases and J by 2 bases, leaving 11 bases between them. CDR3 length: 15 residues. Germline assignment: CDR1 MDHEN and CDR2 SYDVKM. The CDR3: CASSFPLGGNQPQHF. In DNA, the CDR3 is TGTGCCAGCAGTTTCCCCCTAGGTGGCAATCAGCCCCAGCATTTT.

This rearrangement joins TRBV6-5 to TRBJ2-5, with 7 bases fitting TRBD2. The CDR3 is 13 amino acids. Trimming at V came to 2 bases and at J to 5 bases, leaving 2 bases not matched to a gene. Germline lookup yields CDR1 MNHEY and CDR2 SVGAGI. The CDR3 sequence is CASSYGGGETQYF. The CDR3 DNA reads TGTGCCAGCAGTTACGGGGGGGGTGAGACCCAGTACTTC.

The chain recombines TRBV11-3 with TRBJ2-2; TRBD1 matches at 10 bases. The CDR3 covers 15 residues. V dropped 6 bases and J dropped 8; count of bases not matched to a gene: 9. Germline V gene sequence: CDR1 SGHNT, CDR2 YENEEA. For the CDR3, the DNA is TGTGCCAGCAGATTCGGACAGGGGGAAGCGGGGGAGCTGTTTTTT. Translating gives CASRFGQGEAGELFF.

The rearrangement links TRBV11-2 to TRBJ2-7; TRBD1 matches 9 bases. J lost 3 bases, V lost 0 bases, and 0 bases had no gene match. This CDR3 spans 14 amino acids. Germline CDR1 and CDR2: SGHAT and FQNNGV. This chain's CDR3 is CASSLEDRGYEQYF. The CDR3 DNA follows: TGTGCCAGCAGCTTAGAGGACAGGGGCTACGAGCAGTACTTC.

V gene TRBV3-1 (or the pseudogene TRBV3-2) combines with J gene TRBJ2-7; D is possibly TRBD2 (6 bases). The V end was cut by 5 bases, the J end by 2 bases, with 13 bases between. This CDR3 region has 14 residues. The germline V gene has CDR1 LGHDT and CDR2 YNNKEL (reference sequence). CDR3 loop: CASSFGGAAYEQYF. The CDR3 nucleotides read TGTGCCAGCAGCTTTGGCGGGGCCGCCTACGAGCAGTACTTC.

The gene calls are TRBV27 and TRBJ1-6; the match to TRBD1 covers 7 bases. From germline, CDR1 is MNHEY and CDR2 SMNVEV (reference sequence). The CDR3 loop spans 14 amino acids. Unmatched junction bases numbered 4, after V lost 4 bases and J lost 7 bases. DNA of the CDR3: TGTGCCAGCAGTTCACAGGGGACCAATTCACCCCTCCACTTT. The encoded protein is CASSSQGTNSPLHF.